This T cell receptor beta chain was sequenced during a study of shared clonotypes between healthy human individuals. Background on the study: Three plates were used per donor for CD4 naive, three for CD4 memory, two for CD8 naive and one for CD8 memory. Study-level findings and limits: In a few donors, about 5% of naive CD4 clonotypes appeared in common.

Regarding this clone: What it recognizes is unknown.

This CDR3 is built from 13 residues. From germline, CDR1 is MNHEY and CDR2 SMNVEV (reference sequence). Trimming stripped 10 bases from V and 3 bases from J, with 15 bases between. TCRdb's table, derived via immunoSEQ multiplex PCR, lists solely in-frame clones and lacks some. The sample holds about 2.1 million clones, approximately 92% seen once. CD45RO-negative CD8 cells positively selected for CCR7 made up the naive population, which excluded terminally differentiated effector memory CD45RA+ cells. This receptor was obtained from a man between 18 and 35 years old in good health. Some clones in this sample may be carry-over from other donors' samples. Sequenced sample: naive CD8+ T cells from PBMCs. The chain carries TRBV27 and TRBJ2-5; D remains ambiguous. This CDR3 is CATHSLGEETQYF. The CDR3 coding sequence is TGTGCCACCCATTCTTTAGGAGAAGAGACCCAGTACTTC.